This is a list of T cell receptor beta chains from one sample in a study of blood T cell repertoires in COVID-19. Data came from immunoSEQ multiplex PCR; TCRdb stores just in-frame clones and leaves some out. This sample has 330,000 or so clones, with roughly 90% found just once. The specimen sequenced was PBMCs or T cells enriched from blood (not recorded which). The receptors come from a woman aged 25 to 39 who had been exposed to COVID-19. CDR3s include the opening cysteine and the closing phenylalanine or tryptophan. A D gene is named only where the DNA matches it firmly. A row's size may be missing; if present it is once, few, many or a size class.

.	once	TRBV10-3	TRBJ2-1	TGTGCCATCAGTGAGCGAGGAAGCGGAAATGAGCAGTTCTTC	CAISERGSGNEQFF
TRBD1	once	TRBV6-5	TRBJ2-5	TGTGCCAGCAGTATGACAGGGGGCGGCCAAGAGACCCAGTACTTC	CASSMTGGGQETQYF
.	.	TRBV7-8	TRBJ2-3	TGTGCCAGCAGCTTAGGGGCCCTAGATACGCAGTATTTT	CASSLGALDTQYF
.	few	TRBV5-1	TRBJ1-2	TGCGCCAGCAGCACCGCGGACGGGATCTATGGCTACACCTTC	CASSTADGIYGYTF
.	.	TRBV11-3	TRBJ2-7	TGTGCCAGCAGCCCCAACAGGATCACGGGCTACGAGCAGTACTTC	CASSPNRITGYEQYF
TRBD1	.	TRBV27	TRBJ1-1	TGTGCCAGCAGTTTATGGGGACAGGGAAACACTGAAGCTTTCTTT	CASSLWGQGNTEAFF
.	.	TRBV27	TRBJ2-5	TGTGCCAGCGGCGGGGAGACCCAGTACTTC	CASGGETQYF
TRBD2	few	TRBV7-3	TRBJ2-3	TGTGCCAGCAGCCGGACTAGCGGGAGTGGGGCAGATACGCAGTATTTT	CASSRTSGSGADTQYF
.	.	TRBV7-6	TRBJ1-1	TGTGCCAGCAGCCACGATCCCGGTGTGAACACTGAAGCTTTCTTT	CASSHDPGVNTEAFF
.	.	TRBV19	TRBJ1-5	TGTGCCAGTATGGAAGACAGAGATAGCAATCAGCCCCAGCATTTT	CASMEDRDSNQPQHF
TRBD1	.	TRBV6-1	TRBJ1-5	TGTGCCAGCAGTGAAAGGGGGACAGTGGGTCAGCCCCAGCATTTT	CASSERGTVGQPQHF
.	.	TRBV11-2	TRBJ2-3	TGTGCCAGCAGCTTAGGGCAGGGCCCGATAGATACGCAGTATTTT	CASSLGQGPIDTQYF
.	.	TRBV28	TRBJ1-1	TGTGCCAGCAGTCCCCCAGGGGAGAGGACGAACACTGAAGCTTTCTTT	CASSPPGERTNTEAFF
TRBD1	.	TRBV11-1	TRBJ2-3	TGTGCCAGCAGTCTTACAGGGGGCTCCCCAGATACGCAGTATTTT	CASSLTGGSPDTQYF
.	once	TRBV27	TRBJ2-7	TGTGCCAGCAGTTTCCTGGGAGGCTACGAGCAGTACTTC	CASSFLGGYEQYF
.	.	TRBV21-1	TRBJ1-5	TGTGCCAGCAGCCCTCAGGGTTCTTATAGCAATCAGCCCCAGCATTTT	CASSPQGSYSNQPQHF
.	.	TRBV20-1	TRBJ1-3	TGCAGTGCTTCAGGGGGAAACACCATATATTTT	CSASGGNTIYF
TRBD1	once	TRBV19	TRBJ1-6	TGTGCCAGTAGCAATTCCCATGTTGGGACAGACTCCTATAATTCACCCCTCCACTTT	CASSNSHVGTDSYNSPLHF
.	once	TRBV2	TRBJ2-7	TGTGCCAGCAGTGAAGGTGCCGGTGCCTACGAGCAGTACTTC	CASSEGAGAYEQYF
.	.	TRBV7-7	TRBJ2-7	TGTGCCAGCAGCTTCCGTCAGGGTCCTCCCTACGAGCAGTACTTC	CASSFRQGPPYEQYF
TRBD1	.	TRBV12-5	TRBJ2-3	TGTGCTAGTGGTAGAACCGGGACAGAAGATACGCAGTATTTT	CASGRTGTEDTQYF
TRBD1	.	TRBV10-3	TRBJ1-4	TGTGCCATCAGTGAGCCACGGGACAGTGGGCTGTTTTTT	CAISEPRDSGLFF
TRBD1	few	TRBV24-1	TRBJ2-7	TGTGCCACCAGTGAAACAGGGGGCGCTGACTACGAGCAGTACTTC	CATSETGGADYEQYF
.	.	TRBV28	TRBJ2-2	TGTGCCAGCAGTTTGTCCCCCTTGGGGGAGCTGTTTTTT	CASSLSPLGELFF